A selection of T cell receptor beta chains follows, all from one sample in a study of blood T cell repertoires in COVID-19. Sequenced by immunoSEQ multiplex PCR; TCRdb stores in-frame clones only, minus some. There are about 140,000 clones in the sample; over 60% occur only once, and around 13% lies in the top ten. Sequencing used peripheral blood. These TCRs come from an elderly man with acute or convalescent COVID-19. CDR3s include the opening cysteine and the closing phenylalanine or tryptophan. Each record gives: J gene, D gene, clone size, V gene, CDR3 DNA, CDR3 protein. D genes are given only for firm matches. The size entry is marked missing in some rows and otherwise reads once, few, many or a size class.

>TRBJ1-6|NA|few|TRBV5-1
TGCGCCAGCAGCAGTACAGGGTCGGATTCACCCCTCCACTTT
CASSSTGSDSPLHF
>TRBJ2-5|NA|NA|TRBV19
TGTGCCAGTAGTCCTACAAAGCGGGAAGAGACCCAGTACTTC
CASSPTKREETQYF
>TRBJ2-1|TRBD2|NA|TRBV6-2/TRBV6-3
TGTGCCAGCAGCCAACTTGGGGAGGGTGAGCAGTTCTTC
CASSQLGEGEQFF
>TRBJ2-3|TRBD1|NA|TRBV5-1
TGCGCCAGCAGCGCGACGGGACAGTCCAGCACAGATACGCAGTATTTT
CASSATGQSSTDTQYF
>TRBJ2-3|TRBD2|few|TRBV24-1
TGTGCCACCAGTGATTTTCGGGGGGAAGCAGATACGCAGTATTTT
CATSDFRGEADTQYF
>TRBJ1-1|TRBD1|once|TRBV4-2
TGTGCCAGCAGCCTTTCAGGGGGAGTGAACACTGAAGCTTTCTTT
CASSLSGGVNTEAFF
>TRBJ2-7|TRBD2|NA|TRBV7-2
TGTGCCAGCAGCTTATCATCGGGGGGCGAGCAGTACTTC
CASSLSSGGEQYF
>TRBJ2-1|NA|NA|TRBV10-1
TGCGCCAGCAGTGAGTCGGGGCCGCAGTTCTTC
CASSESGPQFF
>TRBJ2-7|TRBD1|NA|TRBV2
TGTGCCAGCACGAAGGACAGGGGGCCCGCGAGGCCTTACGAGCAGTACTTC
CASTKDRGPARPYEQYF
>TRBJ2-7|TRBD1|NA|TRBV7-8
TGTGCCAGCAGCTCGGACAGGTTAACCTACGAGCAGTACTTC
CASSSDRLTYEQYF
>TRBJ1-3|NA|NA|TRBV2
TGTGCCACCCGGGGTGACCTTACCGACTCTGGAAACACCATATATTTT
CATRGDLTDSGNTIYF
>TRBJ2-7|NA|NA|TRBV30
TGTGCCTGGAGTACGATGGGGGGCGAGCAGTACTTC
CAWSTMGGEQYF
>TRBJ1-5|NA|once|TRBV5-1
TGCGCCAGCAGCTTTATCCCGGGGAACAATCAGCCCCAGCATTTT
CASSFIPGNNQPQHF
>TRBJ2-3|NA|NA|TRBV27
TGTGCCAGCAGACGGCTAGAATCAGATACGCAGTATTTT
CASRRLESDTQYF
>TRBJ2-5|NA|NA|TRBV27
TGTGCCAGCAGCCCGATTCGTGGAGAAGAGACCCAGTACTTC
CASSPIRGEETQYF
>TRBJ2-4|TRBD1|NA|TRBV5-4
TGTGCCAGCAGCCCAGGGACAGCCTTAGCCAAAAACATTCAGTACTTC
CASSPGTALAKNIQYF